This TCR beta chain was sequenced in a study of shared T cell receptors in the human thymus. The CDR3 has 17 amino acids. The germline V and J ends were trimmed by 6 bases and 0 bases, with 15 bases remaining between them. Clones were read by immunoSEQ multiplex PCR, and TCRdb kept only the in-frame ones, dropping some. The data hold under 700,000 clones, with about four fifths observed a single time. The same sample was also studied in work on human thymus T cells. That source reports: The donor group consisted of healthy Finnish infants who were having corrective surgery for congenital heart defects. Resected material from corrective heart surgery provided the thymus tissue analysed. Repertoires from thymus and blood appeared to show biased V and J gene usage. A high degree of thymic repertoire overlap among unrelated individuals was reported in related research.

The chain has TRBV23-1 and TRBJ2-6; possibly TRBD1 for D (6 bases). TRBV23-1 is an ORF for which the function is uncertain. This receptor was identified in a boy under two years old with a congenital heart defect. The sample comprised thymocytes. CDR3 nucleotides: TGCGCCAGCAGCCGCCGAGGACAGTACTCTGGGGCCAACGTCCTGACTTTC. Amino acids: CASSRRGQYSGANVLTF.